The sequence of this T cell receptor beta chain was determined in a study of CD8+CD57+ T cells in acquired aplastic anemia. Study overall: Mean yield of DNA from sorted CD4+ and CD8+ cells was approximately 3 ug.

TCR beta VDJ and CDR3 profiles were obtained from a genomic DNA template. TCRdb passed the reads through MiXCR, listing each CDR3 protein once. The sample lists approximately 190,000 distinct CDR3 sequences; 48% were seen once. The CDR3 totals 15 residues. Germline CDR1 and CDR2: LNHDA and SQIVND (reference sequence). V was shortened by 6 bases and J by 6 bases, with 18 bases between the two germline ends. All patients picked for sequencing had shown, by flow cytometry, an expansion of CD8+CD57+ cells. Among the patients, all had severe acquired aplastic anemia. Among the patients, none had received any therapy at the time of blood sampling.

V and J are TRBV19 and TRBJ1-5, with D possibly TRBD1 on 6 matching bases. This clonotype originated in a human donor with aplastic anemia. Source material: sorted CD4+, CD8+, or CD8+CD57+ T cells (not recorded which) from PBMCs. The CDR3 is CASSGAGVTGQPQHF. The CDR3 DNA follows: TGTGCCAGTAGCGGGGCAGGGGTAACGGGTCAGCCCCAGCATTTT.